This T cell receptor beta chain was obtained from a study of blood T cells in healthy people across ages. Whole-study results and caveats: In older individuals, TCR beta diversity per million T cells was lower, falling roughly linearly with age. Across samples, TCR beta diversity tracked strongly with naive T cell percentage.

Trimming pared 1 base from V and 2 bases from J, leaving 12 bases between. Germline-derived CDR1 and CDR2 are LGHDT and YNNKEL (reference sequence). The CDR3 has 15 amino acids. A J-beta primer mix and a sample-barcoded 5' primer were used in a second PCR of about 7 to 11 cycles. One entry per CDR3 protein, called by TCRdb with MiXCR from the 5' RACE reads. Of roughly 1.7 million distinct CDR3 sequences listed, about 35% are singletons. The sample holds a few counts of this clonotype. Its matching antigen is unknown. Per-sample yields of isolated PBMCs were at least 7 million. This clonotype originated in a woman between 25 and 40 years old in good health. Sequenced material: blood. The chain is built from TRBV3-1 and TRBJ2-7, with D possibly being TRBD1 (6 bases). The CDR3 here is CASSQGFEGAYEQYF. The DNA of the CDR3 is TGTGCCAGCAGCCAAGGGTTCGAGGGGGCCTACGAGCAGTACTTC.